This T cell receptor beta chain was found in a study of T cells expressing NK-cell markers. Study-wide results and caveats: There were four donors in whom these clonotypes also led the CD3+CD56-NKG2C+ fraction.

From its re-call of the 5' RACE reads, TCRdb lists each CDR3 protein once, without DNA. Its table records about 460,000 distinct CDR3 sequences. The CDR3 spans 16 residues. Germline assignment: CDR1 MDHEN and CDR2 SYDVKM. With respect to this clonotype: Its specificity is not known.

The sample comprised blood T cells: a sorted CD56 or NKG2C T cell subset, CD4+ or CD8+ T cells, or bulk PBMC T cells (not recorded which). The sequence came from a woman aged 50 to 60 in good health. The genes are TRBV28 and TRBJ1-5. CDR3: CASSPSTGPLGQPQHF. The complete variable domain, with remaining parts taken from reference TRBV28 and TRBJ1-5, reads DVKVTQSSRYLVKRTGEKVFLECVQDMDHENMFWYRQDPGLGLRLIYFSYDVKMKEKGDIPEGYSVSREKKERFSLILESASTNQTSMYLCASSPSTGPLGQPQHFGDGTRLSIL.